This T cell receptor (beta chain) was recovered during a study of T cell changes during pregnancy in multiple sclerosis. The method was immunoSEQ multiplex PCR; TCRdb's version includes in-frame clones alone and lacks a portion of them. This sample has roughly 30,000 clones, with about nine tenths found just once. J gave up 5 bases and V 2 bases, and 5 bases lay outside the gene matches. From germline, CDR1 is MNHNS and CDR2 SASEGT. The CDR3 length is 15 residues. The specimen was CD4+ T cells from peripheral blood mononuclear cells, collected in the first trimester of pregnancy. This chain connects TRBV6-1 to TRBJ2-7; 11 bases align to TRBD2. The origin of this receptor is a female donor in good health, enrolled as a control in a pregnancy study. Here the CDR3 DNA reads TGTGCCAGCAGTGAAACCACTAGCGGGAGCCACGAGCAGTACTTC. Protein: CASSETTSGSHEQYF.